A selection of T cell receptor beta chains follows, all from one sample in a study of radiotherapy plus CTLA-4 blockade in lung cancer. Using immunoSEQ multiplex PCR, the repertoire was profiled, and TCRdb retains in-frame clones only, with some absent. The sample lists roughly 50,000 clones, 60% to 80% seen once, with 11% in the top ten. The specimen was peripheral blood, collected from a patient treated with radiotherapy plus ipilimumab. The source of these receptors is a human donor with non-small cell lung cancer who had stable disease on radiotherapy plus ipilimumab. Both conserved end residues are part of each CDR3. The D gene is left open where the match is weak. Clone size is shown for a subset of rows, as once, few, many or a class of expanded clone.

-	TRBV13	-	TRBJ2-2	TGTGCCAGCAGCTTATCCGTGGACAAGAACACCGGGGAGCTGTTTTTT	CASSLSVDKNTGELFF
-	TRBV2	-	TRBJ1-1	TGTGCCAGCACCCCCCGGGAGCAGACTGAAGCTTTCTTT	CASTPREQTEAFF
-	TRBV6-1	TRBD2	TRBJ2-3	TGTGCCAGCAGTGAAGCAAATGGGTCCGGGGGGACAGATACGCAGTATTTT	CASSEANGSGGTDTQYF
-	TRBV19	-	TRBJ1-2	TGTGCCAGTATCCCAGGGCTCGACCCCTATGGCTACACCTTC	CASIPGLDPYGYTF
-	TRBV5-1	TRBD2	TRBJ2-2	TGCGCCAGCAGCTACGGGACTAGCGGGGGGCACACCGGGGAGCTGTTTTTT	CASSYGTSGGHTGELFF
-	TRBV9	-	TRBJ2-1	TGTGCCAGCAGCGTAGAGGGGGGGAAGTCCTACAATGAGCAGTTCTTC	CASSVEGGKSYNEQFF
few	TRBV6-5	-	TRBJ1-3	TGTGCCAGCAGTGCGGGGATTCCGAGAAACACCATATATTTT	CASSAGIPRNTIYF
-	TRBV25-1	-	TRBJ1-2	TGTGCCAGCAGTGAGTTAAAGGGCTACACCTTC	CASSELKGYTF
-	TRBV30	TRBD1	TRBJ1-6	TGTGCCTGGAGTTTACAGGGGAGCTATAATTCACCCCTCCACTTT	CAWSLQGSYNSPLHF
once	TRBV29-1	-	TRBJ2-3	TGCAGCGTTCGGGGACTGTCCTCGGATACGCAGTATTTT	CSVRGLSSDTQYF
-	TRBV27	-	TRBJ2-5	TGTGCCAGCAGTTCCTACCAAGAGACCCAGTACTTC	CASSSYQETQYF
-	TRBV7-7	-	TRBJ2-3	TGTGCCAGCAGCTTATGGAGAACAGATACGCAGTATTTT	CASSLWRTDTQYF
once	TRBV6-1	TRBD1	TRBJ2-3	TGTGCCAGCCCCGTCGACAGGGCTGTCACAGATACGCAGTATTTT	CASPVDRAVTDTQYF
-	TRBV9	-	TRBJ1-3	TGTGCCAGCAGCGTAGGCCGTATGGGAAACTCTGGAAACACCATATATTTT	CASSVGRMGNSGNTIYF
-	TRBV21-1	-	TRBJ1-2	TGTGCCAGCAGCAAAGCGCTTTCTCGGTATGGCTACACCTTC	CASSKALSRYGYTF
-	TRBV2	-	TRBJ1-1	TGTGCCAGCAGTGAATGGAGGCCCTCGAACACTGAAGCTTTCTTT	CASSEWRPSNTEAFF
-	TRBV7-3	-	TRBJ1-1	TGTGCCAGCAGCCCAGTATCGGACACTGAAGCTTTCTTT	CASSPVSDTEAFF
-	TRBV27	TRBD1	TRBJ1-5	TGTGCCAGCAGTTTATCGGGAGGACAGGGGGACAATCAGCCCCAGCATTTT	CASSLSGGQGDNQPQHF
-	TRBV2	TRBD1	TRBJ2-3	TGTGCCAGCAGTACATACAGGGGAGATACGCAGTATTTT	CASSTYRGDTQYF
-	TRBV27	TRBD1	TRBJ2-2	TGTGCCAGCAGTTCTGGGGACAGGCACACCGGGGAGCTGTTTTTT	CASSSGDRHTGELFF
few	TRBV6-4	TRBD2	TRBJ2-3	TGTGCCAGCAGTGAAACGGGGGGAAGCACAGATACGCAGTATTTT	CASSETGGSTDTQYF
-	TRBV10-1	-	TRBJ1-1	TGCGCCAGCAGTGAGACACCCAGGGGCACTGAAGCTTTCTTT	CASSETPRGTEAFF
-	TRBV2	TRBD1	TRBJ2-7	TGTGCCAGCAGAGAGACAGGGACCTACGAGCAGTACTTC	CASRETGTYEQYF
few	TRBV6-1	TRBD1	TRBJ1-2	TGTGCCAACTTCGACAGGGCTAACTATGGCTACACCTTC	CANFDRANYGYTF
-	TRBV18	TRBD1	TRBJ1-2	TGTGCCAGCCTGGGACAGACTTCCCAAACTAACTATGGCTACACCTTC	CASLGQTSQTNYGYTF
-	TRBV27	-	TRBJ1-2	TGTGCCAGCAGAAGAATCTCCGGGAGCCAGGCCAACTACACCTTC	CASRRISGSQANYTF
-	TRBV7-2	-	TRBJ2-5	TGTGCCAGCAGCTTAACAAAAGAGACCCAGTACTTC	CASSLTKETQYF
-	TRBV27	-	TRBJ1-6	TGTGCCAGCCGCGTCCAGAATTCACCCCTCCACTTT	CASRVQNSPLHF
-	TRBV7-9	-	TRBJ1-2	TGTGCCAGCAGCTTAGAGGTTGCGGACTATGGCTACACCTTC	CASSLEVADYGYTF
-	TRBV5-1	-	TRBJ1-2	TGCGCCAGCAGCTTGGGGGGTCTCCGGGCCCCCGGCCACTATGGCTACACCTTC	CASSLGGLRAPGHYGYTF
-	TRBV27	TRBD1	TRBJ1-6	TGTGCCAGCAGTTCCCCCTCCGCGGACAGGGAAAATTCACCCCTCCACTTT	CASSSPSADRENSPLHF
-	TRBV6-5	-	TRBJ1-2	TGTGCCAGCGTTCCCATGATGGGTGAATATGGCTACACCTTC	CASVPMMGEYGYTF
-	TRBV11-2	-	TRBJ2-1	TGTGCCAGCAGCTTAGTCGGTAAGGGGCGAAGCAATGAGCAGTTCTTC	CASSLVGKGRSNEQFF
-	TRBV5-1	-	TRBJ1-2	TGCGCCAGCAGCTTGGAGGGGCTCAACTATGGCTACACCTTC	CASSLEGLNYGYTF
-	TRBV28	TRBD1	TRBJ1-1	TGTGCCAGCAGGAAACAGGGGCCGAACACTGAAGCTTTCTTT	CASRKQGPNTEAFF
-	TRBV6-5	-	TRBJ1-1	TGTGCCAGCAGTTACTCTCTGAACAGGGCCACTGAAGCTTTCTTT	CASSYSLNRATEAFF
medium-sized	TRBV19	-	TRBJ2-3	TGTGCCAGTAGTATTTTCGGTTGGGGAACAGATACGCAGTATTTT	CASSIFGWGTDTQYF
-	TRBV6-1	TRBD1	TRBJ1-4	TGTGCCAGCAGCGAGACAGGGCATGGCGAAAAACTGTTTTTT	CASSETGHGEKLFF
-	TRBV28	-	TRBJ2-1	TGTGCCAGCATCAACTTCAATGAGCAGTTCTTC	CASINFNEQFF
-	TRBV15	TRBD1	TRBJ2-5	TGTGCCACCAGCAGAGATCCGACAGGGTGGTCCGGGACCCAGTACTTC	CATSRDPTGWSGTQYF
once	TRBV13	-	TRBJ1-3	TGCGCCAGCAGCTTAGAGCAGGGCAGTAGAAACACCATATATTTT	CASSLEQGSRNTIYF
-	TRBV4-3	TRBD2	TRBJ2-3	TGCGCCAGCAGCCAGGGGACTAGCGGGGGAACAGATACGCAGTATTTT	CASSQGTSGGTDTQYF
few	TRBV13	TRBD1	TRBJ2-3	TGTGCCAGCAGCTTAGAACAGGGGAGAACAGATACGCAGTATTTT	CASSLEQGRTDTQYF
-	TRBV6-5	-	TRBJ2-3	TGTGCCAGCAGTTACAGGGAGAGGGGCACAGATACGCAGTATTTT	CASSYRERGTDTQYF
-	TRBV4-1	TRBD1	TRBJ2-7	TGCGCCAGCAGCCAAGAGGCAGGGGGCAGGTACGAGCAGTACTTC	CASSQEAGGRYEQYF
-	TRBV27	TRBD1	TRBJ1-1	TGTGCCAGCACCAGACCAGGGGGGCGCGAAGCTTTCTTT	CASTRPGGREAFF
once	TRBV19	TRBD1	TRBJ2-5	TGTGCCACACAAAAGGGGGCTTTAGGGGAGACCCAGTACTTC	CATQKGALGETQYF
-	TRBV29-1	-	TRBJ2-5	TGCAGCGTTGAGCCCCGGGCCAGCCAAGAGACCCAGTACTTC	CSVEPRASQETQYF
-	TRBV7-9	-	TRBJ2-3	TGTGCCAGCAAGCCCCGGGTGAGCACAGATACGCAGTATTTT	CASKPRVSTDTQYF
-	TRBV7-8	-	TRBJ1-5	TGTGCCAGCAGCTCGAATCGAGAAACGATAGGCCCCCTTCAGCCCCAGCATTTT	CASSSNRETIGPLQPQHF
-	TRBV19	-	TRBJ2-6	TGTGCCAGTAGTATCAGACGCGGCCTCGGGGCCAACGTCCTGACTTTC	CASSIRRGLGANVLTF
-	TRBV6-5	-	TRBJ2-2	TGTGCCAGCAGTTACTCTAGGGCGAACACCGGGGAGCTGTTTTTT	CASSYSRANTGELFF
-	TRBV28	-	TRBJ1-1	TGTGCCAGCAGTTCGGGACACCCAGGCGACGCTGAAGCTTTCTTT	CASSSGHPGDAEAFF
-	TRBV5-1	-	TRBJ1-6	TGCGCCAGCAGCTTGTCGGGGTTTTCACCCCTCCACTTT	CASSLSGFSPLHF
few	TRBV28	-	TRBJ2-1	TGTGCCAGCACGACGAGGAATGAGCAGTTCTTC	CASTTRNEQFF